This record covers a single T cell receptor beta chain. Its recognized antigen is unknown. No much larger clonotype is one base removed from it; base qualities were not supplied. This specimen belongs to a study of CD4+ T cells in melanoma (dated by TCRdb to between 2021 and 2023). About the study as a whole: Neoantigen-specific CD4+ T cells in human melanoma were investigated in the study. Summary of the overall study and its limitations: The report described a correlation between neoantigen-specific CD4+ T cells and the function of CD8+ T cells, macrophages and B cells. According to the report, neoantigen-specific CD4+ T cells in melanoma displayed diverse differentiation states.

The protocol used for the library was the immunoSEQ multiplex PCR assay. TCRdb holds this immuneACCESS table with in-frame rearrangements only. Some clones are missing; in checked studies, unresolved V genes explain under half, and the rest has no known cause. Recorded for this sample are under 7,000 clones; less than 75% of them occurred a single time. The ten largest make up around 24% of the sample. CDR1 LNHDA and CDR2 SQIVND are derived from the germline V gene (reference sequence). The CDR3 covers 16 residues, taking in both the cysteine and the phenylalanine. Only CDR3 DNA remains: 48 bases, in frame from the first base. V lost 5 bases and J lost 7 bases; the stretch between them is 23 bases long. Patients with melanoma were used as donors.

The sequence joins TRBV19 to TRBJ1-2; a weak D assignment points to TRBD1 (5 bases agree). Sequences were obtained from cells from a culture (not recorded whether cultured in vitro). This TCR was recovered from a human donor with melanoma. The DNA reads TGTGCCAGTAGTGCCTTTGCCGGGGCGATGAGGTCTGGCTACACCTTC. Translated, this is CASSAFAGAMRSGYTF.